The subject of this entry is one TCR beta chain. Its antigen remains unknown. This sample was included in a study of T cells in Graves' hyperthyroidism and ophthalmopathy. Study observations and caveats: Median prediction lead before ophthalmopathy onset was 6.5 months with the model.

This CDR3 is built from 15 residues. V shed 6 bases and J shed 4 bases, with 15 bases lying between them. An absence of ophthalmopathy progression within 18 months meant stable Graves' hyperthyroidism. Clinical symptoms, serum thyroxine, TRAb, thyroid ultrasound and orbital computed tomography established diagnosis. The TCR beta CDR3 regions underwent amplification using RNA transcripts as the source. The study used the HTBI primer set for a first-round RT-PCR of the TCR CDR3. TCRdb re-derived calls from the multiplex PCR reads in MiXCR, one entry per CDR3 protein. The sample has around 720,000 distinct CDR3 sequences, 30% to 40% seen once.

The rearrangement uses TRBV12-3 or TRBV12-4 and TRBJ1-4, with unresolved D. Sequencing was done on a sample of blood. The receptor comes from a middle-aged woman with Graves' hyperthyroidism. The CDR3 DNA sequence: TGTGCCAGCAGCCCAGGACCCGACCATAATGAAAAACTGTTTTTT. Translation gives CASSPGPDHNEKLFF.